The rows below give T cell receptor beta chains drawn from one sample of a study of CD8 T cells in Susac syndrome. Using its own MiXCR run on the immunoSEQ multiplex PCR reads, TCRdb lists one record per CDR3 protein. The sample holds 120,000 or so distinct CDR3 sequences, more than 90% seen once. The specimen was CD8+ T cells from PBMCs. Receptors originate from a human donor with Susac syndrome. The CDR3 runs from the conserved cysteine through the conserved F or W. D genes are given only for firm matches. Clone size is given for some rows only: seen once, a few or many times, or a class if the clone is expanded.

clone_size,d_call,v_call,j_call,cdr3_aa,cdr3_nt
NA,NA,TRBV5-6,TRBJ2-6,CASSWGSSGANVLTF,TGTGCCAGCAGCTGGGGGAGCTCTGGGGCCAACGTCCTGACTTTC
NA,NA,TRBV4-3,TRBJ2-7,CASSQEHGSEQYF,TGCGCCAGCAGCCAAGAGCATGGTTCCGAGCAGTACTTC
NA,TRBD1,TRBV19,TRBJ1-5,CASSVTGGALQPQHF,TGTGCCAGTAGTGTAACAGGGGGGGCCTTGCAGCCCCAGCATTTT
NA,TRBD2,TRBV3-1,TRBJ2-3,CASSESSGASTDTQYF,TGTGCCAGCAGCGAAAGTAGCGGGGCTAGCACAGATACGCAGTATTTT
NA,NA,TRBV5-6,TRBJ2-3,CASSPGGRARADTQYF,TGTGCCAGCAGCCCCGGGGGCAGGGCGAGGGCAGATACGCAGTATTTT
NA,TRBD2,TRBV6-5,TRBJ2-3,CASSDGGAEDTQYF,TGTGCCAGCAGTGACGGGGGGGCTGAAGATACGCAGTATTTT
once,NA,TRBV4-1,TRBJ1-1,CASSQELKPMNTEAFF,TGCGCCAGCAGCCAAGAGTTGAAACCGATGAACACTGAAGCTTTCTTT
NA,NA,TRBV27,TRBJ2-1,CASSFRVRDEQFF,TGTGCCAGCAGTTTCCGGGTTCGGGATGAGCAGTTCTTC
NA,NA,TRBV4-2,TRBJ1-5,CASSQRGDSNQPQHF,TGTGCCAGCAGCCAAAGGGGGGATAGCAATCAGCCCCAGCATTTT
NA,TRBD2,TRBV6-2/TRBV6-3,TRBJ2-3,CASGLAGSTDTQYF,TGTGCCAGCGGGTTAGCGGGATCAACAGATACGCAGTATTTT
NA,NA,TRBV5-1,TRBJ1-3,CASSFGNTIYF,TGCGCCAGCAGCTTTGGAAACACCATATATTTT
NA,TRBD2,TRBV10-3,TRBJ2-5,CAISGGGRSGRDQETQYF,TGTGCCATCAGTGGAGGCGGGCGAAGCGGGAGGGATCAAGAGACCCAGTACTTC
NA,NA,TRBV7-6,TRBJ1-3,CASSLWSGNTIYF,TGTGCCAGCAGCTTATGGTCTGGAAACACCATATATTTT
NA,TRBD2,TRBV7-8,TRBJ2-1,CASSPGAVGGASYNEQFF,TGTGCCAGCAGCCCCGGGGCGGTCGGGGGGGCTTCCTACAATGAGCAGTTCTTC
NA,NA,TRBV28,TRBJ2-5,CAGQEQGLGRTQYF,TGTGCCGGTCAAGAACAGGGCTTGGGGCGGACCCAGTACTTC
once,TRBD1,TRBV5-1,TRBJ1-4,CASSLGQGLEKLFF,TGCGCCAGCAGCTTAGGACAGGGGTTAGAAAAACTGTTTTTT
NA,NA,TRBV7-9,TRBJ2-1,CASSPPQEGEQFF,TGTGCCAGCAGCCCCCCCCAAGAGGGTGAGCAGTTCTTC
NA,NA,TRBV4-3,TRBJ2-7,CASSQDGAVDEQYF,TGCGCCAGCAGCCAAGATGGGGCTGTGGACGAGCAGTACTTC
NA,NA,TRBV4-1,TRBJ1-1,CASSHHDAPEAFF,TGCGCCAGCAGCCACCACGACGCGCCCGAAGCTTTCTTT
NA,NA,TRBV7-2,TRBJ2-1,CASSWAYNEQFF,TGTGCCAGCAGCTGGGCGTACAATGAGCAGTTCTTC
NA,TRBD1,TRBV3-1,TRBJ2-5,CASSYGQGGGKTQYF,TGTGCCAGCAGCTACGGACAGGGGGGTGGAAAGACCCAGTACTTC
NA,TRBD2,TRBV4-3,TRBJ2-7,CASSPWTSAYEQYF,TGCGCCAGCAGCCCGTGGACTAGCGCCTACGAGCAGTACTTC
NA,NA,TRBV6-6,TRBJ2-1,CASSYQWEQFF,TGTGCCAGCAGTTATCAGTGGGAGCAGTTCTTC
NA,TRBD2,TRBV12-3/TRBV12-4,TRBJ2-1,CASSGGLAGTYNEQFF,TGTGCCAGCAGTGGGGGACTAGCGGGGACCTACAATGAGCAGTTCTTC
NA,TRBD2,TRBV12-3/TRBV12-4,TRBJ2-3,CASSWTSYTDTQYF,TGTGCCAGCAGCTGGACTAGCTACACAGATACGCAGTATTTT
NA,NA,TRBV15,TRBJ1-6,CATSRDGSSPLHF,TGTGCCACCAGCAGAGATGGTAGTTCACCCCTCCACTTT
NA,NA,TRBV10-3,TRBJ2-2,CAISRDGELFF,TGTGCCATCAGTCGGGACGGGGAGCTGTTTTTT
NA,NA,TRBV7-2,TRBJ1-1,CASSLPGNTEAFF,TGTGCCAGCAGCTTACCGGGGAACACTGAAGCTTTCTTT
NA,TRBD2,TRBV7-3,TRBJ2-1,CASSALAGAYNEQFF,TGTGCCAGCAGCGCCCTAGCGGGGGCCTACAATGAGCAGTTCTTC
NA,NA,TRBV9,TRBJ2-7,CASSEDGTYEQYF,TGTGCCAGCAGCGAAGACGGAACCTACGAGCAGTACTTC
NA,NA,TRBV7-9,TRBJ1-5,CASGTGHYSNQPQHF,TGTGCCAGCGGAACAGGGCACTATAGCAATCAGCCCCAGCATTTT
NA,NA,TRBV7-8,TRBJ2-2,CASSLEASPTTGELFF,TGTGCCAGCAGCTTAGAAGCGAGCCCAACGACCGGGGAGCTGTTTTTT
NA,NA,TRBV7-9,TRBJ2-2,CASSNWDRTGELFF,TGTGCCAGCAGCAACTGGGACCGTACCGGGGAGCTGTTTTTT
NA,NA,TRBV15,TRBJ1-1,CATSSGWGENRPEAFF,TGTGCCACCAGCAGCGGATGGGGGGAAAATAGACCTGAAGCTTTCTTT
NA,NA,TRBV6-6,TRBJ2-2,CASSFTSGTYGWELFF,TGTGCCAGCAGTTTCACAAGTGGGACTTACGGCTGGGAGCTGTTTTTT
few,NA,TRBV29-1,TRBJ2-1,CSVGLANEQFF,TGCAGCGTTGGTCTAGCGAATGAGCAGTTCTTC
NA,TRBD1,TRBV14,TRBJ2-1,CASSQDPGQGDNEQFF,TGTGCCAGCAGCCAAGATCCGGGACAGGGTGACAATGAGCAGTTCTTC
NA,NA,TRBV7-2,TRBJ2-1,CASSPGLINEQFF,TGTGCCAGCAGCCCCGGGCTGATTAATGAGCAGTTCTTC
NA,NA,TRBV27,TRBJ2-7,CASTPSNYEQYF,TGTGCCAGCACTCCGAGCAACTACGAGCAGTACTTC
NA,TRBD1,TRBV30,TRBJ1-4,CAWSAGTGREKLFF,TGTGCCTGGAGTGCCGGGACAGGGAGGGAAAAACTGTTTTTT
NA,NA,TRBV7-8,TRBJ2-7,CASSYTDGLNEQYF,TGTGCCAGCAGCTACACGGACGGTCTTAACGAGCAGTACTTC
NA,TRBD1,TRBV7-9,TRBJ2-2,CASRGPGQGAGELFF,TGTGCCAGCAGAGGACCGGGACAGGGAGCCGGGGAGCTGTTTTTT
NA,NA,TRBV29-1,TRBJ1-2,CSVGPGRTEHYGYTF,TGCAGCGTTGGACCCGGAAGAACAGAGCACTATGGCTACACCTTC
NA,NA,TRBV25-1,TRBJ2-2,CASSDGRELFF,TGTGCCAGCAGTGATGGGAGGGAGCTGTTTTTT
few,TRBD1,TRBV12-5,TRBJ2-7,CASGLVGTGSYEQYF,TGTGCTAGTGGTTTGGTTGGGACAGGGTCCTACGAGCAGTACTTC
NA,TRBD1,TRBV20-1,TRBJ1-1,CSASIYRGGTEAFF,TGCAGTGCTAGTATTTACAGGGGAGGTACTGAAGCTTTCTTT
NA,NA,TRBV5-4,TRBJ2-1,CASSLAKLGLAWGNNEQFF,TGTGCCAGCAGCTTGGCCAAGTTAGGGCTAGCATGGGGTAACAATGAGCAGTTCTTC
NA,NA,TRBV30,TRBJ2-1,CAWSDGSERLMRQFF,TGTGCCTGGAGTGATGGGTCCGAGAGATTAATGAGGCAGTTCTTC
few,TRBD1,TRBV7-9,TRBJ2-1,CASSLRQGAVNEQFF,TGTGCCAGCAGCTTACGCCAGGGGGCGGTCAATGAGCAGTTCTTC
NA,NA,TRBV7-9,TRBJ2-1,CASSWPTDYNEQFF,TGTGCCAGCAGCTGGCCTACCGACTACAATGAGCAGTTCTTC
NA,NA,TRBV5-6,TRBJ1-1,CASTEGWENTEAFF,TGTGCCAGCACCGAGGGCTGGGAAAACACTGAAGCTTTCTTT
NA,NA,TRBV15,TRBJ1-5,CATSGTGNQPQHF,TGTGCCACCAGCGGGACCGGCAATCAGCCCCAGCATTTT
NA,NA,TRBV4-3,TRBJ1-5,CASSQVPDYPADQPQHF,TGCGCCAGCAGCCAGGTTCCCGATTACCCAGCCGATCAGCCCCAGCATTTT